This entry describes one TCR beta chain. What it binds is not known. The data originate from a study of OX40 agonist ivuxolimab in advanced cancers. Study-level points and caveats: The study found that CD8+ T cells averaged more expanded clones than CD4+.

Sequencing was performed with immunoSEQ multiplex PCR; in TCRdb, only in-frame clones are kept and a portion is missing. The sample lists around 64,000 clones; roughly 84% were seen once. CDR1 is MNHNS, CDR2 SASEGT, per germline. The V gene end was trimmed by 5 bases and the J gene end by 1 base; junction bases not matched to a gene: 1. CDR3 length: 13 amino acids. This TCR was recovered from an adult with an advanced solid tumor such as melanoma, head and neck, liver or kidney cancer. The input for sequencing was CD4+ or CD8+ T cells sorted from blood, taken in a trial of the OX40 agonist ivuxolimab. The chain couples TRBV6-1 to TRBJ1-1; 7 positions match TRBD1. CDR3 protein: CASSRQGNTEAFF. The DNA of the CDR3 is TGTGCCAGCAGTAGACAGGGGAACACTGAAGCTTTCTTT.